The 30 T cell receptor beta chains below were found in one sample sequenced in a study of blood T cell repertoires in COVID-19. Measured with immunoSEQ multiplex PCR; TCRdb has only the in-frame clones, and not every one. The sample records 150,000 to 200,000 clones, about 88% being singletons. Sequences were obtained from PBMCs or T cells enriched from blood (not recorded which). The receptors come from a human donor with acute COVID-19. The donor label of this sample is uncertain.

This clone has just one count. J is TRBJ2-3 and V is TRBV4-2; 13 bases are shared with TRBD2. Germline V lookup: CDR1 LGHNA, CDR2 YNFKEQ. The CDR3 runs to 21 residues. The ends lost 0 bases at V and 6 bases at J; junction bases unmatched: 18. The CDR3 protein is CASSQDLTLAGGLVGEDTQYF. CDR3 coding DNA: TGTGCCAGCAGCCAAGATCTAACACTAGCGGGGGGGCTGGTCGGAGAGGATACGCAGTATTTT.

The V and J genes are TRBV24-1 and TRBJ2-1; 7 bases line up with TRBD2. CDR3 length equals 14 residues. CDR1 is KGHDR and CDR2 is SFDVKD in the germline V gene. The trim removed 4 bases at V and 6 bases at J, leaving 5 bases unmatched. Here the CDR3 DNA reads TGTGCCACCAGTGAGGGACTACTTACCAATGAGCAGTTCTTC. This sequence encodes CATSEGLLTNEQFF.

The J gene is TRBJ1-6, the V gene TRBV7-9; possible D gene TRBD1, 5 bases. The CDR3 totals 15 residues. The V and J ends lost 5 bases and 10 bases respectively, with 18 bases between them. The germline gives CDR1 SEHNR, CDR2 FQNEAQ (reference sequence). The CDR3 DNA reads as TGTGCCAGCAGCACGTGGGACGGGGGAAGATCACCCCTCCACTTT. Translating it yields CASSTWDGGRSPLHF.

The chain has TRBV6-2 or TRBV6-3 and TRBJ2-3; a possible D gene is TRBD2 (6 bases). The CDR3 is 13 amino acids. V lost 6 bases and J 4 bases, leaving 11 bases between the germline ends. CDR1 MNHEY and CDR2 SVGEGT come from the germline V gene. The CDR3 DNA reads as TGTGCCAGCAGCCCCCCGGGGGCAGATACGCAGTATTTT. The encoded protein is CASSPPGADTQYF.

The chain links TRBV5-4 to TRBJ1-1; TRBD1 might be the D (5 bases). The CDR3 is 14 residues long. Germline lookup yields CDR1 SGHNT and CDR2 YYREEE (reference sequence). The V end was cut by 0 bases, the J end by 6 bases, with 12 bases between. The CDR3 spells CASSLAQEGAEAFF. CDR3 in DNA: TGTGCCAGCAGCTTGGCACAGGAGGGAGCTGAAGCTTTCTTT.

This sequence joins TRBV4-2 and TRBJ1-2; possibly TRBD1 for D (5 bases). V was cut by 5 bases and J by 4 bases, with 11 bases left in between. The germline CDR1 and CDR2 sequences are LGHNA and YNFKEQ. The CDR3 loop spans 13 amino acids. The CDR3 nucleotides read TGTGCCAGCAGCTCGGGGGGATCCTATGGCTACACCTTC. This sequence encodes CASSSGGSYGYTF.

V and J are TRBV5-1 and TRBJ1-3; possibly TRBD1 for D (6 bases). The germline V gene encodes CDR1 SGHRS and CDR2 YFSETQ. The CDR3 runs 14 residues. V was clipped by 3 bases and J by 4 bases, with 11 bases between them. The CDR3 sequence is CASSSGEYGNTIYF. Written as DNA, the CDR3 is TGCGCCAGCAGCTCAGGGGAGTACGGAAACACCATATATTTT. Drawing the rest from reference TRBV5-1 and TRBJ1-3, the complete variable domain is KAGVTQTPRYLIKTRGQQVTLSCSPISGHRSVSWYQQTPGQGLQFLFEYFSETQRNKGNFPGRFSGRQFSNSRSEMNVSTLELGDSALYLCASSSGEYGNTIYFGEGSWLTVV.

J is TRBJ2-7 and V is TRBV10-3, with 12 bases that match TRBD2. V lost 10 bases to trimming and J lost 2 bases; unmatched junction nucleotides: 12. The CDR3 extends over 16 amino acids. Germline-derived CDR1 and CDR2 are ENHRY and SYGVKD. The DNA for the CDR3 is TGTGCCACCCTAGCGGGGGGGCCTCAAAGAGCCTACGAGCAGTACTTC. This sequence encodes CATLAGGPQRAYEQYF.

The CDR3 is CASKEQGGEAFF. The CDR3, as DNA: TGTGCCAGCAAGGAACAGGGTGGTGAAGCTTTCTTT. V usage is TRBV2 and J usage is TRBJ1-1; D is perhaps TRBD1 (6 bases). V was trimmed by 7 bases and J by 7 bases, leaving 13 bases between them. Germline V gives CDR1 SNHLY, CDR2 FYNNEI. CDR3 length: 12 residues.

J is TRBJ1-6 and V is TRBV4-1; no firm D call. Trimming removed 1 base at V and 5 bases at J, with 6 bases between. CDR1 and CDR2 (germline): MGHRA, YSYEKL. The length of the CDR3 is 14 residues. CDR3 residues: CASSQAHDNSPLHF. The CDR3 region has the DNA TGCGCCAGCAGCCAAGCACACGATAATTCACCCCTCCACTTT.

The V and J genes are TRBV5-6 and TRBJ2-7; a possible D gene is TRBD1 (5 bases). Looked up from germline, CDR1 is SGHDT and CDR2 is YYEEEE. V shed 3 bases and J shed 3 bases, with 16 bases lying between them. The CDR3 is 15 amino acids. The CDR3 region is CASSSQSTAYYEQYF. CDR3 DNA sequence: TGTGCCAGCAGCTCTCAATCGACAGCCTACTACGAGCAGTACTTC. The complete variable domain, with remaining parts taken from reference TRBV5-6 and TRBJ2-7, reads DAGVTQSPTHLIKTRGQQVTLRCSPKSGHDTVSWYQQALGQGPQFIFQYYEEEERQRGNFPDRFSGHQFPNYSSELNVNALLLGDSALYLCASSSQSTAYYEQYFGPGTRLTVT.

The chain joins TRBV3-1 (or the pseudogene TRBV3-2) to TRBJ2-3; 8 positions agree with TRBD2. The CDR3 is made up of 15 amino acids. V lost 3 bases, J lost 7 bases, and 9 bases stayed unmatched. Germline CDR1 and CDR2: LGHDT and YNNKEL (reference sequence). The CDR3 sequence: CASSHSRTSHNTQYF. DNA for the CDR3: TGTGCCAGCAGCCATTCCCGGACTAGCCATAATACGCAGTATTTT.

The CDR3 loop reads CASSPPPSRAGGQYNEQFF. In DNA form, the CDR3 reads TGTGCCAGCTCACCACCGCCGTCACGGGCGGGGGGGCAGTACAATGAGCAGTTCTTC. This chain joins TRBV18 and TRBJ2-1; 9 bases fit TRBD2. The J segment lost 4 bases and the V segment lost 0 bases, leaving 13 bases of the junction unmatched. The CDR3 loop spans 19 amino acids. Per germline, CDR1 KGHSH and CDR2 LQKENI.

The chain uses TRBV27 and TRBJ1-2, with TRBD1 identical over 9 bases. The ends lost 6 bases at V and 8 bases at J; junction bases unmatched: 4. This CDR3 has 12 residues. The germline gives CDR1 MNHEY, CDR2 SMNVEV (reference sequence). The CDR3 coding sequence is TGTGCCAGCAGACAGGGGGCGGGGGGCTACACCTTC. It translates to CASRQGAGGYTF.

The J gene is TRBJ1-2, the V gene TRBV18; 9 nucleotides match TRBD1. The CDR3 has 15 residues. Germline values: CDR1 KGHSH, CDR2 LQKENI. The V and J ends lost 0 bases and 8 bases, in that order; junction bases with no gene match: 7. The CDR3 reads CASSPPGQGVGGYTF. CDR3 sequence (DNA): TGTGCCAGCTCACCACCGGGACAGGGAGTGGGCGGCTACACCTTC. The variable domain in full, with the rest retrieved from reference TRBV18 and TRBJ1-2, is NAGVMQNPRHLVRRRGQEARLRCSPMKGHSHVYWYRQLPEEGLKFMVYLQKENIIDESGMPKERFSAEFPKEGPSILRIQQVVRGDSAAYFCASSPPGQGVGGYTFGSGTRLTVV.

There are a few counts of this clone. This rearrangement joins TRBV18 to TRBJ2-3; TRBD1 might be the D (6 bases). Germline V lookup: CDR1 KGHSH, CDR2 LQKENI. This CDR3 has 16 residues. The germline V and J ends were trimmed by 6 bases and 2 bases, with 18 bases remaining between them. In DNA form, the CDR3 reads TGTGCCAGCTCTTTTCAGGGGCGAGAACCCACAGATACGCAGTATTTT. This encodes CASSFQGREPTDTQYF.

This chain joins TRBV5-4 and TRBJ2-3, with 13 bases that match TRBD2. There are 16 residues in the CDR3. Germline V lookup: CDR1 SGHNT, CDR2 YYREEE (reference sequence). The trim removed 3 bases at V and 5 bases at J, leaving 6 bases unmatched. The CDR3 reads CASSSGLAGVQDTQYF. The CDR3 DNA is TGTGCCAGCAGCTCAGGACTAGCGGGGGTTCAAGATACGCAGTATTTT.

A few counts support this clone. The chain has TRBV14 and TRBJ2-1; possible D gene TRBD1, 6 bases. Germline loops: CDR1 SGHDN, CDR2 FVKESK. Trimming took 0 bases from V and 4 from J, leaving 13 bases between them. CDR3 length: 16 residues. CDR3 in DNA: TGTGCCAGCAGCCAAGACTGGGCAGGGGCGTACAATGAGCAGTTCTTC. Translating it yields CASSQDWAGAYNEQFF.

This sequence joins TRBV4-1 and TRBJ2-3; 9 bases align to TRBD2. V lost 0 bases and J lost 0; bases outside the gene matches: 7. CDR1 and CDR2 from the germline V gene are MGHRA and YSYEKL. The CDR3 has 18 residues. The DNA of the CDR3 is TGCGCCAGCAGCCAAGATACTTGGCGGGGGGGAAGCACAGATACGCAGTATTTT. Its translation: CASSQDTWRGGSTDTQYF.

This rearrangement joins TRBV7-3 to TRBJ2-5; 9 nucleotides align to TRBD2. J was trimmed by 4 bases and V by 8 bases; bases with no gene match: 8. The germline V gene encodes CDR1 SGHTA and CDR2 FQGTGA. The CDR3 length is 14 residues. CDR3: CASSPGLARETQYF. For the CDR3, the DNA is TGTGCCAGCTCTCCGGGACTAGCAAGAGAGACCCAGTACTTC. Complete variable domain (other parts from reference TRBV7-3 and TRBJ2-5): GAGVSQTPSNKVTEKGKYVELRCDPISGHTALYWYRQSLGQGPEFLIYFQGTGAADDSGLPNDRFFAVRPEGSVSTLKIQRTERGDSAVYLCASSPGLARETQYFGPGTRLLVL.

The chain employs TRBV7-9 and TRBJ1-2; D gene uncertain. CDR3 length: 13 amino acids. The ends were cut back, 2 bases at V and 8 bases at J, with 12 bases in the middle. Germline lookup yields CDR1 SEHNR and CDR2 FQNEAQ (reference sequence). Here the CDR3 DNA reads TGTGCCAGCAGCTTAAGAAGGATGCGGGGCTACACCTTC. It is translated as CASSLRRMRGYTF.

The DNA for the CDR3 is TGTGCCAGTAAGATGGGTGAGGGTCAGCCCCAGCATTTT. Translated, it gives CASKMGEGQPQHF. The chain couples TRBV19 to TRBJ1-5; no clear D. Germline assignment: CDR1 LNHDA and CDR2 SQIVND (reference sequence). The CDR3 spans 13 residues. V lost 7 bases and J 6 bases, leaving 13 bases between the germline ends.

This chain links TRBV29-1 with TRBJ1-2; D is uncertain. V lost 7 bases to trimming and J lost 0 bases, with 12 bases between them. Germline V gene sequence: CDR1 SQVTM, CDR2 ANQGSEA. This CDR3 spans 13 amino acids. CDR3 sequence reads: CSALEDSNYGYTF. CDR3 nucleotides: TGCAGCGCACTTGAGGATTCTAACTATGGCTACACCTTC.

The J gene is TRBJ2-4, the V gene TRBV5-1; D not certain. This CDR3 region has 12 residues. Trimming stripped 3 bases from V and 6 bases from J, with 7 bases between. The V gene's germline CDR1 is SGHRS and CDR2 YFSETQ. The CDR3 sequence: CASSSYSNIQYF. DNA of the CDR3: TGCGCCAGCAGCTCATACTCAAACATTCAGTACTTC.

The chain has TRBV7-8 and TRBJ2-5; tentatively, D is TRBD1 (6 bases). The length of the CDR3 is 14 residues. The germline V and J ends were trimmed by 5 bases and 5 bases, with 15 bases remaining between them. The germline V gene encodes CDR1 SGHVS and CDR2 FQNEAQ. The CDR3 DNA reads as TGTGCCAGCAGCCCCTCCCCAGGGGCCGAGACCCAGTACTTC. Translation: CASSPSPGAETQYF.

This chain links TRBV4-3 with TRBJ2-3; TRBD2 is a possible D gene (5 bases). V lost 3 bases and J 1 base, leaving 11 bases between the germline ends. The CDR3 is 15 residues long. From germline, CDR1 is LGHNA and CDR2 YSLEER. The CDR3 region is CASSQRDRGTDTQYF. CDR3 bases: TGCGCCAGCAGCCAGAGGGATCGGGGCACAGATACGCAGTATTTT.

The chain joins TRBV21-1 to TRBJ1-2; the table's D call of TRBD1 was not tested on the DNA. TRBV21-1 is listed as a pseudogene. The CDR3 runs 18 residues. The CDR3 loop reads CASRKTSPRGDRGRLCPF. In DNA form, the CDR3 reads TGTGCCAGCAGAAAGACCTCCCCCCGAGGGGACAGGGGGCGCCTGTGTCCCTTC.

The J gene is TRBJ1-1, the V gene TRBV11-2; D is uncertain. CDR1 SGHAT and CDR2 FQNNGV come from the germline V gene. The CDR3 contains 12 residues. V lost 7 bases and J lost 8, with 14 bases in between. The CDR3 protein is CASTTAGEEAFF. CDR3 nucleotides: TGTGCCAGCACCACCGCCGGGGAGGAAGCTTTCTTT.

This clone has just one count. The chain joins TRBV6-2 or TRBV6-3 to TRBJ1-5; 9 bases fit TRBD1. The CDR3 runs to 16 residues. CDR1 is MNHEY, CDR2 SVGEGT, per germline. J gave up 7 bases and V 4 bases, and 11 bases lay outside the gene matches. CDR3 nucleotide sequence: TGTGCCAGCAGTTGGGTACAGGGGGCGATGGACCAGCCCCAGCATTTT. Protein: CASSWVQGAMDQPQHF.

The chain has TRBV2 and TRBJ2-7; 8 positions match TRBD1. With V trimmed by 1 base and J by 3 bases, 2 bases remained unmatched. The germline gives CDR1 SNHLY, CDR2 FYNNEI. This CDR3 is built from 14 residues. The CDR3 protein is CASSEDRGSYEQYF. In DNA, the CDR3 is TGTGCCAGCAGTGAAGACAGGGGGAGCTACGAGCAGTACTTC.